This TCR beta chain was sequenced for a study of CXCR3-negative and CXCR3-positive naive CD8 T cells (dated by TCRdb to the late 2010s). General notes on the study: In total, 110 million to 150 million TRB reads were obtained, corresponding to roughly 1.5 +/- 0.3 million reads per library. Data from about 12 donors, pooled across two independent experiments, went into the diversity and physicochemical repertoire analyses. Naive subsets from 5 or 6 donors and memory cells from 3 donors were included in the TRBV-TRBJ cluster analysis.

Sequencing took place on a NextSeq 550. The Human TCR Profiling Kit (MiLaboratory) was used to prepare UMI-labeled 5' RACE TRB cDNA libraries. The full amount of extracted RNA was used for cDNA synthesis, and the full amount of resulting cDNA was used for PCR amplification. Libraries were prepared in parallel using an identical number of PCR cycles. For the original study's pipeline: With a requirement of at least two reads per UMI, MIGEC and MiXCR extracted about 50,000 +/- 10,000 unique UMI-labeled TRB cDNA molecules per library. Each library averaged 40,000 +/- 10,000 functional in-frame TRB CDR3 nucleotide clonotypes without stop codons. After downsampling to 5000 UMI-labeled TRB molecules per sample, diversity metrics such as normalized Shannon-Wiener and Chao1 were calculated in VDJtools. VDJtools was used to calculate clonotype-size-weighted physicochemical properties of the central five CDR3 residues, namely interaction energy, strength, volume and Kidera factor 4. Following reprocessing of the reads by TCRdb, the data hold one row per CDR3 protein sequence and no DNA is available. The authors' filters were not applied to this entry. The table of this sample itemizes fewer than 60,000 distinct CDR3 sequences. The biggest ten clones account for roughly 19% of the sample.

As regards this clonotype: Its recognized antigen is unknown.

The full study reports these points: Surface CD5, linked to self-reactivity in mice, was comparable between naive subsets; TCR interaction strength was therefore also inferred from TRB CDR3 physicochemical properties. Repertoire diversity was comparably high in both naive subsets but much lower in memory CD8+ T cells. TRBV-TRBJ usage was similar between naive CXCR3-negative and CXCR3-positive cells from the same donor, while memory cells showed distinct patterns. Freshly isolated PBMCs were used for most assays because CXCR3 expression partially decreased after cryopreservation.

The CDR3 holds 16 amino acids from the cysteine to the phenylalanine. No DNA sequence is on record. CDR1 SGHTA and CDR2 FQGNSA are derived from the germline V gene. For each CD8+ T cell subset, flow sorting was done in triplicate, and some 300,000 cells per subset went directly into RLT lysis buffer. Peripheral blood mononuclear cells were isolated from buffy coats using standard density gradient centrifugation. Total RNA was extracted from sorted cells with an RNeasy Mini Kit. The sequence links TRBV7-2 to TRBJ1-5; TCRdb lists TRBD1, though no DNA is available to test this call. The sequenced sample was memory CD8+ T cells from blood. Interpreted using the paper, the cell subset or site label stands for: conventional CD8+ memory T cells (TMEM), sorted as controls. The sequence derives from a human donor in good health. Some clones in this sample may be carry-over from other donors' samples. CDR3 sequence: CASSLLDRGGNQPQHF.